This is a list of T cell receptor beta chains from one sample in a study of CD8 T cells in Susac syndrome. TCRdb processed the immunoSEQ multiplex PCR reads anew with MiXCR; each CDR3 protein has one entry. This table has about 280,000 distinct CDR3 sequences, approximately 84% appearing once. Sequencing was performed on CD8+ T cells from PBMCs. Receptor source: a human donor with multiple sclerosis. Each CDR3 is given with its conserved first and last residue. A D gene is named only where the DNA matches it firmly. Clone size appears in some rows only: once, few, many, or a class for an expanded clone.

v_gene: TRBV4-1; abundance: .; d_gene: .; len: 14; j_gene: TRBJ2-1; CDR3nt: TGCGCCAGCAGCCAGCGTCCGGGGCCCAATGAGCAGTTCTTC; CDR3aa: CASSQRPGPNEQFF
v_gene: TRBV19; abundance: .; d_gene: .; len: 14; j_gene: TRBJ2-1; CDR3nt: TGTGCCAGTAGTCCCCCCGCGGCCTACAATGAGCAGTTCTTC; CDR3aa: CASSPPAAYNEQFF
v_gene: TRBV7-9; abundance: .; d_gene: .; len: 14; j_gene: TRBJ2-7; CDR3nt: TGTGCCAGCAGCTTAGACGCGGACTCCTGCGAGCAGTACTTC; CDR3aa: CASSLDADSCEQYF
v_gene: TRBV27; abundance: .; d_gene: .; len: 11; j_gene: TRBJ1-1; CDR3nt: TGTGCCAGCATGGGCGGAGGGAGGGCTTTCTTT; CDR3aa: CASMGGGRAFF
v_gene: TRBV6-1; abundance: .; d_gene: TRBD1; len: 15; j_gene: TRBJ1-1; CDR3nt: TGTGCCAGCAGGGTTCACAGGGGGCTTGAAACTGAAGCTTTCTTT; CDR3aa: CASRVHRGLETEAFF
v_gene: TRBV13; abundance: once; d_gene: .; len: 11; j_gene: TRBJ1-1; CDR3nt: TGTGCCAGCAGCTTACGACTTGAAGCTTTCTTT; CDR3aa: CASSLRLEAFF
v_gene: TRBV27; abundance: .; d_gene: .; len: 16; j_gene: TRBJ2-1; CDR3nt: TGTGCCAGCAGTGGGGCCCAAGGGGGGGCGCTTTTTGAGCAGTTCTTC; CDR3aa: CASSGAQGGALFEQFF
v_gene: TRBV27; abundance: .; d_gene: .; len: 16; j_gene: TRBJ2-5; CDR3nt: TGTGCCAGCACAGTCCTCGGGGGCGTATATAAAGGGACCCAGTACTTC; CDR3aa: CASTVLGGVYKGTQYF
v_gene: TRBV27; abundance: .; d_gene: TRBD1; len: 18; j_gene: TRBJ1-1; CDR3nt: TGTGCCAGCAGTTCCAAAGACACGGACAGGGGGCGCGGCACTGAAGCTTTCTTT; CDR3aa: CASSSKDTDRGRGTEAFF
v_gene: TRBV27; abundance: .; d_gene: .; len: 15; j_gene: TRBJ1-1; CDR3nt: TGTGCCAGCAATCCAGGGCACGAGGGGTACACTGAAGCTTTCTTT; CDR3aa: CASNPGHEGYTEAFF
v_gene: TRBV5-1; abundance: once; d_gene: .; len: 16; j_gene: TRBJ2-5; CDR3nt: TGCGCCAGCAGCTTTAGCGGCGGGTCTTTCCAAGAGACCCAGTACTTC; CDR3aa: CASSFSGGSFQETQYF
v_gene: TRBV30; abundance: .; d_gene: .; len: 15; j_gene: TRBJ1-1; CDR3nt: TGTGCCTGGAGTGGAGTTAACGGAAAGAACACTGAAGCTTTCTTT; CDR3aa: CAWSGVNGKNTEAFF
v_gene: TRBV18; abundance: .; d_gene: .; len: 18; j_gene: TRBJ2-4; CDR3nt: TGTGCCAGCTCAACAAGGGATTTTGCGGGAAGGCAGAAAAACATTCAGTACTTC; CDR3aa: CASSTRDFAGRQKNIQYF
v_gene: TRBV5-5; abundance: .; d_gene: TRBD2; len: 18; j_gene: TRBJ2-1; CDR3nt: TGTGCCAGCAGCCATGGGACTAGCGGGAGTTTAGGATACAATGAGCAGTTCTTC; CDR3aa: CASSHGTSGSLGYNEQFF
v_gene: TRBV4-1; abundance: .; d_gene: .; len: 12; j_gene: TRBJ1-2; CDR3nt: TGCGCCAGCAGTCAGGGAAGCAAAGGCTACACCTTC; CDR3aa: CASSQGSKGYTF
v_gene: TRBV27; abundance: .; d_gene: TRBD2; len: 14; j_gene: TRBJ2-7; CDR3nt: TGTGCCAGCAGTGTAGCGGGAGCAAACAACGAGCAGTACTTC; CDR3aa: CASSVAGANNEQYF
v_gene: TRBV7-9; abundance: .; d_gene: .; len: 12; j_gene: TRBJ1-1; CDR3nt: TGTGCCAGCATGCCCAGGAACACTGAAGCTTTCTTT; CDR3aa: CASMPRNTEAFF
v_gene: TRBV23-1; abundance: few; d_gene: .; len: 14; j_gene: TRBJ2-7; CDR3nt: TGCGCCAGCATTTTACTAAGGCTTTCCTACGAGCAGTACTTC; CDR3aa: CASILLRLSYEQYF
v_gene: TRBV5-1; abundance: .; d_gene: TRBD1; len: 17; j_gene: TRBJ2-7; CDR3nt: TGCGCCAGCAGCTTGCGAGCCGGGACAGGGGCAGTCCACGAGCAGTACTTC; CDR3aa: CASSLRAGTGAVHEQYF
v_gene: TRBV7-9; abundance: .; d_gene: .; len: 16; j_gene: TRBJ1-1; CDR3nt: TGTGCCAGCAGCTTCCGAGGGACACGCACGAACACTGAAGCTTTCTTT; CDR3aa: CASSFRGTRTNTEAFF
v_gene: TRBV27; abundance: few; d_gene: .; len: 14; j_gene: TRBJ2-4; CDR3nt: TGTGCCAGCAAGCACAGGATCGAGGAAAACATTCAGTACTTC; CDR3aa: CASKHRIEENIQYF
v_gene: TRBV12-3/TRBV12-4; abundance: .; d_gene: .; len: 12; j_gene: TRBJ2-7; CDR3nt: TGTGCCAGCAGTTGGGACGCGGACGAGCAGTACTTC; CDR3aa: CASSWDADEQYF
v_gene: TRBV7-9; abundance: .; d_gene: .; len: 18; j_gene: TRBJ2-6; CDR3nt: TGTGCCAGCAGAGCCCAGCTAGCGTTCGACTCTGGGGCCAACGTCCTGACTTTC; CDR3aa: CASRAQLAFDSGANVLTF
v_gene: TRBV7-7; abundance: few; d_gene: .; len: 15; j_gene: TRBJ2-5; CDR3nt: TGTGCTAGCAGCTTCAGGGAGGGGGCGATGGAGACCCAGTACTTC; CDR3aa: CASSFREGAMETQYF